This TCR beta chain stems from a study of CD8+CD57+ T cells in acquired aplastic anemia (dated by TCRdb to the late 2010s). Some background on the complete study: On average, sorted CD4+ and CD8+ cells yielded around 3.4 ug of extracted DNA, with a range of roughly 0.19 to 27.4 ug. CD8+CD57+ expansion was defined as a frequency above the mean frequency observed in healthy subjects.

Concerning this clonotype: Its antigen is still unknown. A read error may produce the germline difference seen at one junction end.

The patients picked for sequencing were ones in whom flow cytometry had shown an expansion of CD8+CD57+ cells. Severe acquired aplastic anemia was diagnosed in all patients according to International Study of Aplastic Anemia and Agranulocytosis and Camitta criteria. No therapy had been received by the patients at the time of blood sampling. In the study, sorted CD4+ and CD8+ blood T cells from patients with severe aplastic anemia and from healthy subjects underwent deep sequencing of TCR repertoires. In the USA, patient enrollment took place under clinicaltrials.gov protocols 00001620, 01623167, 00001397, 00071045, 00081523 and 00961064. Ficoll-Paque density gradient centrifugation was used to isolate peripheral blood mononuclear cells. Before DNA was extracted, CD4+ and CD8+ T cells were sorted using either FACS or magnetic beads. Profiling of TCR beta VDJ combinations and CDR3 sequences used genomic DNA as the template. An Illumina HiSeq 2000 was used for TCR repertoire sequencing. Under the source paper's analysis protocol: Repertoire assessment relied on Simpson's diversity index, CDR3 size and DJ length profiles, and TRBV/TRBJ rearrangement plots. The immunodominant clone was defined as the most abundant DNA sequence in deep sequencing data. CDR3 amino acid sequences were screened for sharing across subjects and compared with published repertoires and the VDJdb database. Using fastp trimming at Q25 and MiXCR clonotype assembly, TCRdb reanalyzed the public sequencing data and kept in-frame beta chains. When rows share a CDR3 protein, they turn into one entry using the most common DNA and genes. In this record, the V and J calls reflect TCRdb's handling and not the investigators' own analysis. For this sample the table gives 200,000 to 300,000 distinct CDR3 sequences, of which approximately 86% were detected only once. Roughly two fifths of the sample is held by the ten biggest clonotypes.

The investigation overall reported the following: Between patients and healthy controls, no significant difference in CD8+ Simpson's diversity was found (P=0.060). About 29 CD8+ CDR3 sequences were found to be shared between patients and controls, but these sequences appeared to be highly expressed in patients and within the immunodominant clones of the patients.

This receptor was identified in a human donor with aplastic anemia. The sample consisted of sorted CD4+, CD8+, or CD8+CD57+ T cells (not recorded which) from PBMCs.

CDR3 region: CASGGAGGIDNF. The sequenced DNA: TGTGCCAGCGGCGGAGCTGGAGGCATTGATAACTTC. The chain couples TRBV7-8 to TRBJ2-4; TRBD2 is a possible D gene, resting on 5 matching bases. CDR1 SGHVS and CDR2 FQNEAQ were looked up in the germline V gene. Including the terminal cysteine and phenylalanine, the CDR3 comprises 12 residues. Of all the DNA, just the CDR3 is kept, 36 bases in frame from base 1.